Shown below are 10 T cell receptor beta chains from a single sample sequenced in a study of sequential checkpoint blockade in melanoma. Assay: immunoSEQ multiplex PCR; the TCRdb copy retains only in-frame clones and omits some. Of about 35,000 clones in the sample, just under 85% were seen once. Treatment: randomized to nivolumab then ipilimumab (arm A) or the reverse (arm B). Source: CD8+ T cells sorted from blood (inferred from file names), taken from a patient given nivolumab and ipilimumab in sequence. The receptor set was obtained from a human donor with melanoma.

This chain uses TRBV27 with TRBJ2-1, with 8 bases matching TRBD2. The CDR3 length is 14 residues. Germline CDR1 MNHEY, CDR2 SMNVEV (reference sequence). Trimming cost V 6 bases and J 10 bases; bases outside gene matches: 11. CDR3 DNA: TGTGCCAGCAGATTAGCGGGACGGGCAAACGAGCAGTTCTTC. It specifies CASRLAGRANEQFF.

The V call is TRBV27, the J call TRBJ2-7; no definite D call. CDR1 and CDR2 from the germline V gene are MNHEY and SMNVEV (reference sequence). This CDR3 has 12 residues. With 4 bases removed from V and 2 bases from J, the gap between germline ends came to 6 bases. The CDR3 nucleotides read TGTGCCAGCAGTTCGCGGACCTACGAGCAGTACTTC. It codes for CASSSRTYEQYF.

In DNA, the CDR3 is TGTGCCAGCTCACCACGGAACAGGGGCGAGCAGTACTTC. The encoded protein is CASSPRNRGEQYF. This chain connects TRBV18 to TRBJ2-7; TRBD1 agrees at 7 bases. The CDR3 has 13 amino acids. J was trimmed by 6 bases and V by 1 base; bases with no gene match: 3. CDR1 is KGHSH, CDR2 LQKENI, per germline.

V gene TRBV28 combines with J gene TRBJ1-4, with 9 positions matching TRBD1. J was trimmed by 7 bases and V by 3 bases; bases with no gene match: 12. The CDR3 totals 17 residues. CDR1 and CDR2 (germline): MDHEN, SYDVKM. CDR3 DNA sequence: TGTGCCAGCAGTTTGTTGATGTCCGGGACAGGGAGTGAAAAACTGTTTTTT. Its protein product is CASSLLMSGTGSEKLFF.

The rearrangement joins TRBV5-1 to TRBJ2-1; TRBD2 matches at 7 bases. Germline assignment: CDR1 SGHRS and CDR2 YFSETQ. The CDR3 consists of 16 residues. V lost 3 bases to trimming and J lost 3 bases; unmatched junction nucleotides: 9. This CDR3 is CASSYPRERDYNEQFF. CDR3 sequence (DNA): TGCGCCAGCAGCTACCCGAGGGAGCGGGACTACAATGAGCAGTTCTTC.

J is TRBJ1-4 and V is TRBV7-2, with D tentatively TRBD1 (6 bases). Trimming removed 1 base from V and 7 bases from J, with 10 bases in between. CDR1 SGHTA and CDR2 FQGNSA come from the germline V gene. This CDR3 has 14 residues. This CDR3 reads CASSLEQGVEKLFF. CDR3 bases: TGTGCCAGCAGCTTAGAACAGGGTGTTGAAAAACTGTTTTTT.

In its sample, this clone ranks as medium-sized. This rearrangement joins TRBV5-6 to TRBJ1-2, with D uncertain. Germline CDR1 and CDR2: SGHDT and YYEEEE. This CDR3 comprises 14 residues. The V end lost 4 bases, the J end lost 6 bases, and 16 bases lay between the germline ends. Here the CDR3 reads CASSLAVAADGYTF. In DNA, the CDR3 is TGTGCCAGCAGCCTAGCGGTGGCGGCGGATGGCTACACCTTC.

The chain is built from TRBV7-6 and TRBJ1-2; the match to TRBD1 covers 7 bases. Looked up from germline, CDR1 is SGHVS and CDR2 is FNYEAQ. J was trimmed by 2 bases and V by 1 base; bases with no gene match: 4. The CDR3 length is 15 residues. CDR3 sequence (DNA): TGTGCCAGCAGCTTAGGGGTACAGGGGAACTATGGCTACACCTTC. Protein: CASSLGVQGNYGYTF.

This clone was seen once. J is TRBJ1-5 and V is TRBV28, with D possibly being TRBD1 (5 bases). The CDR3 covers 14 residues. The V end was cut by 5 bases, the J end by 7 bases, with 15 bases between. Germline loops: CDR1 MDHEN, CDR2 SYDVKM. CDR3 DNA sequence: TGTGCCAGCAGTCCACGGGGGTTAGGACAGCCCCAGCATTTT. It codes for CASSPRGLGQPQHF.

The chain joins TRBV5-1 to TRBJ2-1; 10 bases fit TRBD1. The CDR3 length is 15 residues. The V and J ends lost 4 bases and 5 bases, in that order; junction bases with no gene match: 6. Germline assignment: CDR1 SGHRS and CDR2 YFSETQ. This CDR3 is CASSTGQGGDNEQFF. CDR3 bases: TGCGCCAGCAGCACCGGACAGGGGGGTGACAATGAGCAGTTCTTC.